The 19 T cell receptor beta chains given below trace back to one sample, sequenced in a study. A single record per CDR3 protein comes from TCRdb applying MiXCR to the 5' RACE reads. The repertoire holds tens of thousands of distinct CDR3 sequences, with less than 35% as singletons. What was sequenced was memory CD4+ T cells sorted from a lymph node. Subset meaning: memory CD4+ T cells, CD4+CD45RO+CD25-. The receptors originated from a female donor with breast cancer.

For this clonotype: One end of the junction fails to match germline, which may point to a read error. V is TRBV6-1 and J is TRBJ2-1; no clear D gene. Germline V gives CDR1 MNHNS, CDR2 SASEGT. This CDR3 is built from 12 residues. Written as DNA, the CDR3 is TGTGCCATCAGTGATAGGGTAGGTGAGCAGTTCTTC. Its protein is CAISDRVGEQFF.

The chain links TRBV9 to TRBJ2-2; tentatively, D is TRBD2 (5 bases). The CDR3 runs 13 residues. CDR1 and CDR2 (germline): SGDLS, YYNGEE. V lost 1 base and J lost 8, with 9 bases in between. The CDR3 region is CASSVRGSGELFF. In nucleotides, the CDR3 is TGTGCCAGCAGCGTACGGGGATCAGGGGAGCTGTTTTTT.

The chain uses TRBV10-3 and TRBJ2-7; D possibly corresponds to TRBD1 (6 bases). Trimming took 5 bases from V and 3 from J, leaving 11 bases between them. The V gene's germline CDR1 is ENHRY and CDR2 SYGVKD. This CDR3 spans 13 amino acids. CDR3 residues: CAISTGQNYEQYF. As DNA, the CDR3 is TGTGCCATCAGTACTGGACAGAACTACGAGCAGTACTTC.

This clonotype was counted between two and nine times. The rearrangement links TRBV6-5 to TRBJ2-2; 7 positions match TRBD2. Germline V CDR1 and CDR2: MNHEY, SVGAGI. The CDR3 is 17 amino acids. With V trimmed by 1 base and J by 5 bases, 10 bases remained unmatched. As DNA, the CDR3 is TGTGCCAGCAGTTACTTCCCAGGACTAGGTTGGACCGGGGAGCTGTTTTTT. This encodes CASSYFPGLGWTGELFF.

This clonotype has just a few counts. The rearrangement links TRBV3-1 to TRBJ1-1; D is ambiguous. Germline V gene lookup returns CDR1 LGHDT and CDR2 YNNKEL (reference sequence). The CDR3 loop spans 13 amino acids. Between the trimmed V and J ends, which lost 3 bases and 0 bases, there was a span of 5 bases. In DNA form, the CDR3 reads TGTGCCAGCAGCCAGAGAATGAACACTGAAGCTTTCTTT. Protein product: CASSQRMNTEAFF.

The chain carries TRBV28 and TRBJ1-2; TRBD1 might be the D (6 bases). Trimming took off 1 base at V and 3 bases at J, with 12 bases between the two ends. The CDR3 length is 15 residues. Germline CDR1 and CDR2: MDHEN and SYDVKM. The CDR3 loop is CASSLLGQSYYGYTF. The CDR3 bases are TGTGCCAGCAGTTTATTAGGACAGAGCTACTATGGCTACACCTTC.

The J gene is TRBJ2-3, the V gene TRBV11-3, with 9 bases that match TRBD1. Germline V lookup: CDR1 SGHNT, CDR2 YENEEA. Unmatched junction bases numbered 9, after V lost 5 bases and J lost 6 bases. There are 15 residues in the CDR3. The CDR3 protein is CASSPRQGGFDTQYF. In DNA, the CDR3 is TGTGCCAGCAGCCCCCGACAGGGGGGTTTCGATACGCAGTATTTT.

The chain is built from TRBV29-1 and TRBJ2-3, with D perhaps being TRBD1 or TRBD2 (5 bases each). V lost 4 bases to trimming and J lost 1 base, with 12 bases between them. Looked up from germline, CDR1 is SQVTM and CDR2 is ANQGSEA. This CDR3 is built from 14 residues. This chain's CDR3 is CSVAVGVRTDTQYF. The CDR3, as DNA: TGCAGCGTTGCTGTGGGGGTCCGCACAGATACGCAGTATTTT.

This clonotype showed up just a few times. The genes are TRBV9 and TRBJ2-5, with TRBD2 identical over 9 bases. Germline CDR1 SGDLS, CDR2 YYNGEE. The CDR3 runs 13 residues. With 4 bases clipped from V and 4 bases from J, the junction kept 2 bases outside the gene matches. The chain's CDR3 is CASSRTSVETQYF. The DNA of the CDR3 is TGTGCCAGCAGCAGGACTAGCGTAGAGACCCAGTACTTC.

The rearrangement uses TRBV7-3 and TRBJ2-1; the D gene is possibly TRBD2 (6 bases). The V gene's germline CDR1 is SGHTA and CDR2 FQGTGA. V dropped 8 bases and J dropped 0 bases, with 26 bases sitting between them. The CDR3 covers 19 residues. CDR3 nucleotides: TGTGCCAGCCCAAATCCGGGAACTAGCAACGAAAGCTCCTACAATGAGCAGTTCTTC. Residues: CASPNPGTSNESSYNEQFF.

The rearrangement uses TRBV12-3 or TRBV12-4 and TRBJ2-7; D unclear. Trimming removed 1 base at V and 12 bases at J, with 10 bases between. This CDR3 is built from 11 residues. The CDR3 sequence is CASSLGTNWYF. CDR3 DNA: TGTGCCAGCAGTTTAGGCACCAATTGGTACTTC.

A few counts support this clonotype. The chain couples TRBV14 to TRBJ2-7; D not resolved. Germline CDR1 SGHDN, CDR2 FVKESK. With 4 bases removed from V and 3 bases from J, the gap between germline ends came to 7 bases. The CDR3 has 12 residues. The CDR3: CASSPGRYEQYF. The CDR3 DNA follows: TGTGCCAGCAGCCCGGGCCGCTACGAGCAGTACTTC. The full variable domain, with the rest looked up from reference TRBV14 and TRBJ2-7, is EAGVTQFPSHSVIEKGQTVTLRCDPISGHDNLYWYRRVMGKEIKFLLHFVKESKQDESGMPNNRFLAERTGGTYSTLKVQPAELEDSGVYFCASSPGRYEQYFGPGTRLTVT.

The V call is TRBV5-5, the J call TRBJ1-1; no clear D. The CDR3 spans 14 residues. V shed 0 bases and J shed 5 bases, with 11 bases lying between them. From germline, CDR1 is SGHKS and CDR2 YYEKEE (reference sequence). CDR3 DNA sequence: TGTGCCAGCAGCTTGGATTTGGGGAGAACTGAAGCTTTCTTT. Translating it yields CASSLDLGRTEAFF.

The chain links TRBV7-2 to TRBJ1-1; D ambiguous. There are 13 residues in the CDR3. The V end lost 5 bases, the J end lost 5 bases, and 12 bases lay between the germline ends. CDR1 and CDR2 from the germline V gene are SGHTA and FQGNSA. This CDR3 is CASSVGGYTEAFF. CDR3 DNA sequence: TGTGCCAGCAGCGTGGGTGGGTATACTGAAGCTTTCTTT.

The genes are TRBV5-1 and TRBJ2-1; no reliable D call. The CDR3 is 16 amino acids. From germline, CDR1 is SGHRS and CDR2 YFSETQ. V was pared by 0 bases and J by 3 bases, with 13 bases between. The CDR3 spells CASSLGSARLYNEQFF. For the CDR3, the DNA is TGCGCCAGCAGCTTGGGGTCGGCCCGGCTCTACAATGAGCAGTTCTTC.

This sequence joins TRBV15 and TRBJ2-3, with 8 bases fitting TRBD2. V trimming: 0 bases; J trimming: 4 bases; junction bases outside the gene matches: 9. Germline CDR1 and CDR2: LNHNV and YYDKDF (reference sequence). The CDR3 covers 17 residues. As DNA, the CDR3 is TGTGCCACCAGCAGAGATCCGGGTTCCGGGAGGGCAGATACGCAGTATTTT. Protein sequence: CATSRDPGSGRADTQYF.

The V and J genes are TRBV7-9 and TRBJ1-1, with D uncertain. This CDR3 is built from 12 residues. The germline V and J ends were trimmed by 3 bases and 7 bases, with 9 bases remaining between them. From germline, CDR1 is SEHNR and CDR2 FQNEAQ (reference sequence). The CDR3 sequence is CASSFGFSEAFF. The CDR3 bases are TGTGCCAGCAGCTTCGGGTTTAGTGAAGCTTTCTTT.

Remarks on this clonotype: In this CDR3 the conserved last residue, phenylalanine or tryptophan, is missing, so a read error is likely. The rearrangement joins TRBV20-1 to TRBJ1-2; 7 positions match TRBD1. This CDR3 region has 13 residues. Germline values: CDR1 DFQATT, CDR2 SNEGSKA (reference sequence). The V gene end was trimmed by 5 bases and the J gene end by 4 bases; junction bases not matched to a gene: 7. CDR3 sequence (DNA): TGCAGTGCTGGAGGACAGGACGGCTATGGCTACACCTCC. Amino acids: CSAGGQDGYGYTS.

The genes are TRBV6-1 and TRBJ1-1; the D is unclear. Germline loops: CDR1 MNHNS, CDR2 SASEGT. This CDR3 contains 12 residues. The V gene lost 7 bases and the J gene lost 10 bases, with 16 bases spanning the gap. DNA for the CDR3: TGTGCCAGCACCCCTGTGGGGTTGAGAGCTTTCTTT. Its protein product is CASTPVGLRAFF.